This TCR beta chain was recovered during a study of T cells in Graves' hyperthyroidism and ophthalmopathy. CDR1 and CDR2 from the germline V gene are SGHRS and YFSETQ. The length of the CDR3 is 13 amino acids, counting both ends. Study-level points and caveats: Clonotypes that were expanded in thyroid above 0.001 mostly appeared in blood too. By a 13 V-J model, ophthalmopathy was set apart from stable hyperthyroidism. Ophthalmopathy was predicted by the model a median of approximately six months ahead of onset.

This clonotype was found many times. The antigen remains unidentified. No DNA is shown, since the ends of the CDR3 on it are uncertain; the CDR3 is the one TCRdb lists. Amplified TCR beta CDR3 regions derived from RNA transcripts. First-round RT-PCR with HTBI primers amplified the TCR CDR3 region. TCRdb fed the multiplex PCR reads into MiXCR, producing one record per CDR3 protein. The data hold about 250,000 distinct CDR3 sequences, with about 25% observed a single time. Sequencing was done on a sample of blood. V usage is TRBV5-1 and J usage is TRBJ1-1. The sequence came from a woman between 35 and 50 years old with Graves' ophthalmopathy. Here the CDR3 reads CASSFGSGTEAFF.